This T cell receptor beta chain is drawn from a study of Graves' ophthalmopathy and Graves' hyperthyroidism. Turning to the study itself: Peripheral blood samples were taken at initial diagnosis, before any treatment. Study-wide findings and caveats: Blood also harbored most expanded thyroid clonotypes above 0.001 frequency.

RNA transcripts provided the template for amplifying TCR beta CDR3 regions. First-round RT-PCR with HTBI primers preceded a second-round multiplex PCR. TCRdb itself ran the multiplex PCR reads through MiXCR, one entry per CDR3 protein. The repertoire holds over 500,000 distinct CDR3 sequences, about a fifth seen once, with around 6.9% in the top ten. Of note for this clonotype: Its antigen is not identified.

About 10 ml of fresh blood yielded the PBMCs by density gradient. V was clipped by 6 bases and J by 1 base, with 9 bases between them. The CDR3 is made up of 13 amino acids. This TCR came from a woman under 30 with stable Graves' hyperthyroidism. Some clones in this sample may be carry-over from other donors' samples. V usage is TRBV12-3 or TRBV12-4 and J usage is TRBJ1-1; no clear D. Source material: peripheral blood. The CDR3 DNA reads as TGTGCCAGCAGCATCCGACAGAACACTGAAGCTTTCTTT. It translates to CASSIRQNTEAFF.